This T cell receptor beta chain was sequenced in a study of STAT5B mutations in CD4+ large granular lymphocyte leukemia. The method was immunoSEQ multiplex PCR; TCRdb's version includes in-frame clones alone and lacks a portion of them. This sample yields 20,000 to 25,000 clones, of which 82% are seen a single time; around 9.2% belongs to the top ten. Germline CDR1 and CDR2: LNHDA and SQIVND (reference sequence). V was clipped by 5 bases and J by 2 bases, with 19 bases between them. The CDR3 loop spans 16 amino acids. The sequence was collected from a human donor in good health. The J gene is TRBJ2-7, the V gene TRBV19, with D possibly being TRBD1 or TRBD2 (7 bases each). Sample: CD4+ T cells from blood buffy coats. The CDR3 is CASSSRGGRRTYEQYF. The CDR3 DNA is TGTGCCAGTAGTTCCAGGGGGGGCCGGCGGACCTACGAGCAGTACTTC. Based on the CDR3 plus reference TRBV19 and TRBJ2-7, the full variable domain is DGGITQSPKYLFRKEGQNVTLSCEQNLNHDAMYWYRQDPGQGLRLIYYSQIVNDFQKGDIAEGYSVSREKKESFPLTVTSAQKNPTAFYLCASSSRGGRRTYEQYFGPGTRLTVT.